These T cell receptor beta chains were read from a single sample in a study of neurological immune-mediated disorders. MiXCR was run by TCRdb on the 5' RACE reads, yielding one entry per CDR3 protein. The sample lists about 95,000 distinct CDR3 sequences; around 3.3% were seen once. Sequencing was carried out using PBMCs. All receptors derive from a woman aged 18-29 years with multiple sclerosis. CDR3s include the opening cysteine and the closing phenylalanine or tryptophan. A D gene is named only where the DNA matches it firmly. Clone size is given as once, few, many, or a class for an expanded clone.

clone_size	d_call	v_call	j_call	cdr3_nt	cdr3_aa
many	.	TRBV30	TRBJ2-2	TGTGCCTGGGTGGATTCGAACACCGGGGAGCTGTTTTTT	CAWVDSNTGELFF
many	TRBD2	TRBV5-1	TRBJ2-2	TGCGCCAGCAGCCTCCAAGCGGGAATGAACACCGGGGAGCTGTTTTTT	CASSLQAGMNTGELFF
many	.	TRBV6-6	TRBJ1-4	TGTGCCAGCAGTCCTAGGGGCGGCAATGAAAAACTGTTTTTT	CASSPRGGNEKLFF
many	.	TRBV6-2/TRBV6-3	TRBJ1-2	TGTGCCAGCGGGGATGGAGTGGGCTATGGCTACACCTTC	CASGDGVGYGYTF
many	TRBD1	TRBV29-1	TRBJ1-3	TGCAGCGTGGCCGGGACAGGAGACTCTACCGGAAACACCATATATTTT	CSVAGTGDSTGNTIYF
many	.	TRBV19	TRBJ1-5	TGTGCCAGTAGTTGGGACGGTCATAGCAATCAGCCCCAGCATTTT	CASSWDGHSNQPQHF
many	TRBD2	TRBV6-4	TRBJ2-1	TGTGCCAGCAGTGACTCGGCGGGGGGTTACAATGAGCAGTTCTTC	CASSDSAGGYNEQFF
many	.	TRBV5-5	TRBJ1-1	TGTGCCAGCAGCCTTATTGTTACAGGAAACACTGAAGCTTTCTTT	CASSLIVTGNTEAFF
many	.	TRBV10-3	TRBJ1-1	TGTGCCATCAGTGCACGGCGCGAGTCGAACACTGAAGCTTTCTTT	CAISARRESNTEAFF
many	.	TRBV2	TRBJ1-5	TGTGCCAGCAGTAACGGACGGAGCAATCAGCCCCAGCATTTT	CASSNGRSNQPQHF
many	.	TRBV3-1	TRBJ2-7	TGTGCCAGCAGCCAAGACGGGGACTACGAGCAGTACTTC	CASSQDGDYEQYF
many	.	TRBV10-3	TRBJ2-7	TGTGCCATCAGTGACTCCTGGAAGGGGGGCTCCTACGAGCAGTACTTC	CAISDSWKGGSYEQYF
many	.	TRBV5-1	TRBJ2-1	TGCGCCAGCAGCTTGGGTTCTAGCAGGCTTTACAATGAGCAGTTCTTC	CASSLGSSRLYNEQFF
many	.	TRBV5-1	TRBJ1-1	TGCGCCAGCAGCCAGGACGGAAACACTGAAGCTTTCTTT	CASSQDGNTEAFF